Shown below are 12 T cell receptor beta chains from a single sample sequenced in a study of T-cell reconstitution after alpha-beta-depleted transplantation in children. Unique molecular identifiers were built into the TCRbeta library. TCRdb re-analysed the PCR reads in MiXCR, keeping a single row per CDR3 protein. This table has approximately 250,000 distinct CDR3 sequences, about 26% appearing once. The sequencing here drew on PBMCs, taken before TCRalphabeta/CD19-depleted stem cell transplant. The receptors come from a girl aged 2 to 9 with Fanconi anemia, due to receive a stem cell transplant.

The rearrangement joins TRBV27 to TRBJ2-7, with TRBD2 identical over 12 bases. Trimming took 6 bases from V and 3 from J; bases not matched to a gene: 9. Germline CDR1 reads MNHEY; CDR2 reads SMNVEV (reference sequence). CDR3 length: 16 residues. In DNA form, the CDR3 reads TGTGCCAGCAGCCGAAACCTAGCGGGAGGGTTCTACGAGCAGTACTTC. It yields the protein CASSRNLAGGFYEQYF.

This clonotype was picked up many times. The CDR3 spells CASSSQGPHNEQFF. DNA of the CDR3: TGCGCCAGCAGCTCACAGGGCCCCCACAATGAGCAGTTCTTC. The chain couples TRBV5-1 to TRBJ2-1, with D maybe TRBD1 (6 bases). CDR1 is SGHRS, CDR2 YFSETQ, per germline. This CDR3 spans 14 amino acids. The V end was cut by 3 bases, the J end by 5 bases, with 12 bases between.

The chain has TRBV12-5 and TRBJ2-2, with a possible D match to TRBD1 (6 bases). This CDR3 spans 15 amino acids. Per germline, CDR1 LGHNT and CDR2 FRNRAP. V lost 6 bases and J 0 bases, leaving 11 bases between the germline ends. CDR3 region: CASGAGTPNTGELFF. Written as DNA, the CDR3 is TGTGCTAGTGGGGCCGGGACACCGAACACCGGGGAGCTGTTTTTT.

This clonotype was detected only a few times. The chain links TRBV27 to TRBJ2-1, with D uncertain. CDR1 is MNHEY and CDR2 is SMNVEV in the germline V gene (reference sequence). This CDR3 is 15 amino acids long. Trimming stripped 6 bases from V and 5 bases from J, with 17 bases between. The DNA of the CDR3 is TGTGCCAGCAGCCACACCCCCATAAGAAACAATGAGCAGTTCTTC. Protein: CASSHTPIRNNEQFF.

This chain uses TRBV20-1 with TRBJ2-4; perhaps TRBD1 as D (6 bases). Deletions cut 6 bases from V and 6 bases from J, with 21 bases between. The CDR3 sequence is 15 residues long. Germline assignment: CDR1 DFQATT and CDR2 SNEGSKA (reference sequence). The chain's CDR3 is CSAKPNRVGGNIQYF. Here the CDR3 DNA reads TGCAGTGCGAAACCCAACAGGGTTGGGGGAAACATTCAGTACTTC.

The rearrangement uses TRBV7-6 and TRBJ2-5; tentatively, D is TRBD2 (6 bases). Trimming pared 3 bases from V and 4 bases from J, leaving 21 bases between. The CDR3 runs 17 residues. The germline CDR1 and CDR2 sequences are SGHVS and FNYEAQ. The CDR3 spells CASSFARVGTGGETQYF. The CDR3 DNA follows: TGTGCCAGCAGCTTTGCCCGGGTGGGGACTGGTGGAGAGACCCAGTACTTC.

The CDR3 reads CASSILGPGVNSPNTEAFF. CDR3 nucleotides: TGTGCCAGTAGTATCTTGGGTCCGGGGGTGAACAGTCCGAACACTGAAGCTTTCTTT. This chain uses TRBV19 with TRBJ1-1; TRBD1 is a possible D gene (5 bases). With 3 bases removed from V and 1 base from J, the gap between germline ends came to 24 bases. Per the germline V gene, CDR1 is LNHDA and CDR2 is SQIVND (reference sequence). This CDR3 is 19 amino acids long.

The J gene is TRBJ2-3, the V gene TRBV23-1, with D tentatively TRBD1 or TRBD2 (6 bases each). TRBV23-1 is given ORF status, its function remaining uncertain. CDR3 length equals 16 residues. V gave up 2 bases and J gave up 2 bases, with 14 bases separating them. Here the CDR3 DNA reads TGCGCCAGCAGTCAAGCGGGACAAAGCAACACAGATACGCAGTATTTT. Its protein product is CASSQAGQSNTDTQYF.

This clonotype showed up just a few times. The V gene is TRBV5-1, the J gene TRBJ2-1; 8 bases match TRBD2. From germline, CDR1 is SGHRS and CDR2 YFSETQ. V lost 0 bases to trimming and J lost 6 bases; unmatched junction nucleotides: 2. This CDR3 comprises 14 residues. CDR3 sequence reads: CASSLVGTSNEQFF. The CDR3 bases are TGCGCCAGCAGCTTGGTTGGGACTAGCAATGAGCAGTTCTTC. Combining the CDR3 with reference TRBV5-1 and TRBJ2-1 gives the whole variable domain KAGVTQTPRYLIKTRGQQVTLSCSPISGHRSVSWYQQTPGQGLQFLFEYFSETQRNKGNFPGRFSGRQFSNSRSEMNVSTLELGDSALYLCASSLVGTSNEQFFGPGTRLTVL.

The chain recombines TRBV7-6 with TRBJ2-6; no definite D call. The germline V and J ends were trimmed by 0 bases and 2 bases, with 2 bases remaining between them. The germline V gene has CDR1 SGHVS and CDR2 FNYEAQ. This CDR3 is 14 amino acids long. CDR3 sequence: CASSLAAGANVLTF. The CDR3 nucleotides read TGTGCCAGCAGCTTAGCAGCTGGGGCCAACGTCCTGACTTTC.

This sequence joins TRBV15 and TRBJ1-5, with unresolved D. CDR3 length: 18 amino acids. Germline lookup yields CDR1 LNHNV and CDR2 YYDKDF (reference sequence). Deletions cut 8 bases from V and 0 bases from J, with 23 bases between. CDR3 sequence: CATPPGDAALLSNQPQHF. The CDR3 bases are TGTGCCACCCCGCCGGGAGACGCTGCACTTCTTAGCAATCAGCCCCAGCATTTT. Based on the CDR3 plus reference TRBV15 and TRBJ1-5, the full variable domain is DAMVIQNPRYQVTQFGKPVTLSCSQTLNHNVMYWYQQKSSQAPKLLFHYYDKDFNNEADTPDNFQSRRPNTSFCFLDIRSPGLGDTAMYLCATPPGDAALLSNQPQHFGDGTRLSIL.

The chain recombines TRBV29-1 with TRBJ2-2; D call uncertain. The V gene lost 7 bases and the J gene lost 0 bases, with 15 bases spanning the gap. The CDR3 has 15 amino acids. Germline loops: CDR1 SQVTM, CDR2 ANQGSEA. Here the CDR3 DNA reads TGCAGCGCCCTCTGGGCAGCTCCGAACACCGGGGAGCTGTTTTTT. This codes for CSALWAAPNTGELFF.